The following is a T cell receptor (beta chain) sequence with its context. No antigen is known for it. This entry comes from a study of T cell repertoires in cytomegalovirus infection. CDR3 length: 15 residues. V gave up 1 base and J gave up 8 bases; unmatched junction bases: 7. Germline loops: CDR1 LGHNT, CDR2 FRNRAP. TCRdb used MiXCR to reprocess the reads, holding one entry per CDR3 protein. The sample has some 700,000 distinct CDR3 sequences; around 32% are singletons. This TCR was recovered from a human donor in good health (CMV status not recorded). Some clones in this sample may be carry-over from other donors' samples. V usage is TRBV12-5 and J usage is TRBJ2-1; 8 nucleotides match TRBD2. The sample in question was cultured PBMCs, obtained from culture after CMV antigen stimulation. CDR3 in amino acids: CASGLGGLAGHEQFF. Written as DNA, the CDR3 is TGTGCTAGTGGTTTGGGAGGACTAGCAGGTCATGAGCAGTTCTTC.